Listed here are 27 T cell receptor beta chains from one sample, sequenced in a study of cytomegalovirus exposure and HLA in healthy donors (dated by TCRdb to 2016 to 2017). The protocol used for the library was the immunoSEQ multiplex PCR assay. A mixture of 60 forward primers for TCR Vbeta segments and 13 reverse primers for TCR Jbeta segments was used in the multiplex PCR. TCRdb carries this immuneACCESS record with in-frame sequences only. Its versions omit some clonotypes, under half of them owing to an unresolved V gene in the studies checked, with the rest unexplained. This sample comprises 80,000 or so clones, 67% of them detected only once. The ten largest clones capture under 7.5% of the sample. The sequenced sample was PBMCs. These receptors were collected from a woman between 50 and 59 years old in good health and CMV-seropositive.

J is TRBJ1-5 and V is TRBV6-1; D is ambiguous. This CDR3 has 15 amino acids. The V gene's germline CDR1 is MNHNS and CDR2 SASEGT. V lost 8 bases and J 0 bases, leaving 14 bases between the germline ends. The CDR3 sequence is CASWTSPYSNQPQHF. The CDR3 DNA is TGTGCCAGCTGGACTTCGCCTTATAGCAATCAGCCCCAGCATTTT.

The CDR3 reads CASSLDSQETQYF. CDR3 coding DNA: TGCGCCAGCAGCCTGGACTCACAAGAGACCCAGTACTTC. This rearrangement joins TRBV5-1 to TRBJ2-5; tentative D call: TRBD2 (5 bases). Per the germline V gene, CDR1 is SGHRS and CDR2 is YFSETQ. This CDR3 is built from 13 residues. Trimming shortened V by 4 bases and J by 2 bases, and 9 bases separated the two germline ends.

The chain joins TRBV6-4 to TRBJ2-5; D remains unclear. This CDR3 is built from 13 residues. V lost 4 bases and J 3 bases, leaving 9 bases between the germline ends. Germline-derived CDR1 and CDR2 are MRHNA and SNTAGT. The CDR3 spells CASSVQREETQYF. DNA of the CDR3: TGTGCCAGCAGTGTTCAACGAGAAGAGACCCAGTACTTC.

This clone was observed once. The J gene is TRBJ2-2, the V gene TRBV7-2, with TRBD2 identical over 9 bases. Germline loops: CDR1 SGHTA, CDR2 FQGNSA. The J segment lost 6 bases and the V segment lost 5 bases, leaving 7 bases of the junction unmatched. The CDR3 is made up of 15 amino acids. CDR3 DNA: TGTGCCAGCAGCGTTAGCGGGGGAAGGTCCGGGGAGCTGTTTTTT. Translation gives CASSVSGGRSGELFF.

This clone was detected once. This chain joins TRBV19 and TRBJ2-5; no reliable D call. Germline CDR1 and CDR2: LNHDA and SQIVND (reference sequence). CDR3 size: 14 residues. V lost 2 bases and J 3 bases, leaving 10 bases between the germline ends. DNA for the CDR3: TGTGCCAGTAGTATAACCGCAGGTGAAGAGACCCAGTACTTC. This gives the protein CASSITAGEETQYF.

This chain joins TRBV5-1 and TRBJ1-4; D is uncertain. Germline assignment: CDR1 SGHRS and CDR2 YFSETQ. Trimming left V 0 bases short and J 10 bases short, with 22 bases between. This CDR3 is 17 amino acids long. In nucleotides, the CDR3 is TGCGCCAGCAGCTTGGATATTCGGCTCGAGGGCGAACGAAAACTGTTTTTT. It specifies CASSLDIRLEGERKLFF.

This rearrangement joins TRBV5-1 to TRBJ1-2; possible D gene TRBD1, 6 bases. The CDR3 has 14 residues. CDR1 is SGHRS and CDR2 is YFSETQ in the germline V gene. The V end lost 0 bases, the J end lost 4 bases, and 10 bases lay between the germline ends. Here the CDR3 DNA reads TGCGCCAGCAGCTTGGTCAGGGGTAGCTATGGCTACACCTTC. Residues: CASSLVRGSYGYTF.

The table lists this clone with a few counts. V is TRBV2 and J is TRBJ2-5, with a tentative D call TRBD1 (5 bases). The germline V gene encodes CDR1 SNHLY and CDR2 FYNNEI. The CDR3 is made up of 13 amino acids. V was trimmed by 5 bases and J by 1 base, leaving 8 bases between them. CDR3 amino acids: CASSSDSQETQYF. In DNA, the CDR3 is TGTGCCAGCAGTTCTGACAGCCAAGAGACCCAGTACTTC.

J is TRBJ1-5 and V is TRBV4-1, with D possibly being TRBD1 (5 bases). The CDR3 has 15 residues. Trimming stripped 1 base from V and 2 bases from J, with 9 bases between. Germline V gene lookup returns CDR1 MGHRA and CDR2 YSYEKL. In nucleotides, the CDR3 is TGCGCCAGCAGCCAAGTAGGGGTGGGCAATCAGCCCCAGCATTTT. Its protein product is CASSQVGVGNQPQHF.

This clone has just a few counts. The chain combines TRBV6-6 with TRBJ2-5; D unclear. V was clipped by 2 bases and J by 5 bases, with 3 bases between them. CDR3 length equals 11 residues. From germline, CDR1 is MNHNY and CDR2 SVGAGI (reference sequence). The CDR3 DNA reads TGTGCCAGCAGTTACGCGGAGACCCAGTACTTC. It specifies CASSYAETQYF.

This clone was detected a few times. This rearrangement joins TRBV29-1 to TRBJ1-4; weak D call: TRBD1 (5 bases). The length of the CDR3 is 10 residues. V lost 6 bases to trimming and J lost 15 bases, with 14 bases between them. In germline, CDR1 is SQVTM, CDR2 ANQGSEA. The DNA of the CDR3 is TGCAGCGTCGGGGGGACTGAATTGTTTTTT. This translates into CSVGGTELFF.

V and J are TRBV7-8 and TRBJ2-7, with TRBD2 matching 8 bases. Trimming cost V 4 bases and J 0 bases; bases outside gene matches: 8. Germline loops: CDR1 SGHVS, CDR2 FQNEAQ. This CDR3 has 16 residues. The CDR3 sequence is CASSSYSGASSYEQYV. CDR3 coding DNA: TGTGCCAGCAGCTCCTATAGCGGGGCGAGCTCCTACGAGCAGTACGTC.

The V call is TRBV19, the J call TRBJ1-5; possibly TRBD1 for D (6 bases). V lost 2 bases and J 5 bases, leaving 13 bases between the germline ends. This CDR3 is 15 amino acids long. CDR1 is LNHDA and CDR2 is SQIVND in the germline V gene (reference sequence). In nucleotides, the CDR3 is TGTGCCAGTAGTATACATCTGACAGGAGATCAGCCCCAGCATTTT. It codes for CASSIHLTGDQPQHF.

This clone has a handful of counts. V usage is TRBV9 and J usage is TRBJ2-5, with TRBD1 matching over 10 bases. This CDR3 has 15 residues. Trimming removed 1 base from V and 4 bases from J; junction bases left unmatched: 4. Germline V gene sequence: CDR1 SGDLS, CDR2 YYNGEE. The CDR3 DNA sequence: TGTGCCAGCAGCGTATCGGGACAGGGGTCAGAGACCCAGTACTTC. This encodes CASSVSGQGSETQYF.

The chain is built from TRBV10-3 and TRBJ2-1; D remains ambiguous. Trimming pared 4 bases from V and 7 bases from J, leaving 8 bases between. The CDR3 totals 12 residues. Germline lookup yields CDR1 ENHRY and CDR2 SYGVKD. The CDR3 is CAISVQINEQFF. CDR3 DNA sequence: TGTGCCATCAGTGTACAAATTAATGAGCAGTTCTTC.

V is TRBV28 and J is TRBJ2-6; tentative D call: TRBD1 (6 bases). Germline V gene lookup returns CDR1 MDHEN and CDR2 SYDVKM. V shed 6 bases and J shed 0 bases, with 9 bases lying between them. The CDR3 spans 15 residues. CDR3: CASRTGSSGANVLTF. The CDR3 nucleotides read TGTGCCAGCAGAACAGGGTCCTCTGGGGCCAACGTCCTGACTTTC. The entire variable domain, with the rest obtained from reference TRBV28 and TRBJ2-6, is as follows: DVKVTQSSRYLVKRTGEKVFLECVQDMDHENMFWYRQDPGLGLRLIYFSYDVKMKEKGDIPEGYSVSREKKERFSLILESASTNQTSMYLCASRTGSSGANVLTFGAGSRLTVL.

This sequence joins TRBV6-5 and TRBJ1-5; 7 bases are shared with TRBD1. This CDR3 comprises 15 residues. V was clipped by 6 bases and J by 2 bases; unmatched bases: 7. Germline CDR1 and CDR2: MNHEY and SVGAGI. For the CDR3, the DNA is TGTGCCAGCAGCTCAGACAGGGTGGGCAATCAGCCCCAGCATTTT. Translating it yields CASSSDRVGNQPQHF.

The genes are TRBV6-1 and TRBJ1-3; TRBD1 matches at 7 bases. Germline V gene lookup returns CDR1 MNHNS and CDR2 SASEGT. The CDR3 is 15 amino acids. The ends lost 0 bases at V and 2 bases at J; junction bases unmatched: 1. The CDR3 loop is CASSEATGAGNTIYF. CDR3 DNA sequence: TGTGCCAGCAGTGAAGCAACAGGGGCTGGAAACACCATATATTTT.

The chain couples TRBV28 to TRBJ1-6; 9 bases align to TRBD1. Germline-derived CDR1 and CDR2 are MDHEN and SYDVKM. With V trimmed by 9 bases and J by 4 bases, 7 bases remained unmatched. The CDR3 sequence is 15 residues long. Here the CDR3 reads CASLGQGSYNSPLHF. CDR3 coding DNA: TGTGCCAGTCTCGGACAGGGGTCATATAATTCACCCCTCCACTTT.

The chain uses TRBV5-4 and TRBJ1-1, with 9 bases that match TRBD1. Looked up from germline, CDR1 is SGHNT and CDR2 is YYREEE (reference sequence). V dropped 4 bases and J dropped 6; count of bases not matched to a gene: 7. CDR3 length: 14 residues. The CDR3 nucleotides read TGTGCCAGCAGCAGACGACAGGGGGTCGCTGAAGCTTTCTTT. This gives the protein CASSRRQGVAEAFF.

The V and J genes are TRBV13 and TRBJ2-5, with 7 bases identical to TRBD2. The CDR3 spans 15 residues. J gave up 2 bases and V 0 bases, and 3 bases lay outside the gene matches. The germline V gene encodes CDR1 PRHDT and CDR2 FYEKMQ (reference sequence). This CDR3 is CASSLGGGTQETQYF. CDR3 DNA sequence: TGTGCCAGCAGCTTAGGCGGGGGGACGCAAGAGACCCAGTACTTC.

The J gene is TRBJ1-5, the V gene TRBV5-1; 8 nucleotides agree with TRBD1. J gave up 15 bases and V 0 bases, and 14 bases lay outside the gene matches. Germline V gene lookup returns CDR1 SGHRS and CDR2 YFSETQ. This CDR3 has 15 residues. DNA for the CDR3: TGCGCCAGCAGCTTGGACCCAGGCCAGGGGGCGGTTTGGCATTTT. It translates to CASSLDPGQGAVWHF.

V is TRBV27 and J is TRBJ2-2; maybe TRBD1 (5 bases). The CDR3 is 15 amino acids. Per the germline V gene, CDR1 is MNHEY and CDR2 is SMNVEV (reference sequence). V lost 3 bases, J lost 2 bases, and 10 bases lay in between. The chain's CDR3 is CASSFQGRNTGELFF. The CDR3 bases are TGTGCCAGCAGTTTCCAGGGCCGAAACACCGGGGAGCTGTTTTTT.

V is TRBV19 and J is TRBJ2-1; tentative D call: TRBD2 (5 bases). Germline V gene data show CDR1 as LNHDA and CDR2 as SQIVND (reference sequence). V was clipped by 3 bases and J by 5 bases, with 14 bases between them. This CDR3 has 15 residues. CDR3 coding DNA: TGTGCCAGTAGTATCTGGCTAGCCGGTAACAATGAGCAGTTCTTC. Translation gives CASSIWLAGNNEQFF.

V usage is TRBV11-2 and J usage is TRBJ2-5; TRBD2 matches 8 bases. V shed 1 base, J shed 5 bases, and the junction held 6 bases outside the gene matches. The CDR3 length is 15 residues. Germline loops: CDR1 SGHAT, CDR2 FQNNGV. The CDR3 DNA follows: TGTGCCAGCAGCTTAGGGGTATCGGGGGGGGAGACCCAGTACTTC. Amino acid sequence: CASSLGVSGGETQYF.

The chain is built from TRBV7-9 and TRBJ1-1; D possibly corresponds to TRBD1 (6 bases). The CDR3 consists of 13 residues. Germline-derived CDR1 and CDR2 are SEHNR and FQNEAQ (reference sequence). The V gene lost 1 base and the J gene lost 5 bases, with 8 bases spanning the gap. CDR3 sequence (DNA): TGTGCCAGCAGCTTAGTACAGGGAACTGAAGCTTTCTTT. This sequence encodes CASSLVQGTEAFF.

This chain joins TRBV20-1 and TRBJ1-1; D unclear. Germline CDR1 reads DFQATT; CDR2 reads SNEGSKA (reference sequence). The CDR3 runs to 11 residues. V gave up 5 bases and J gave up 3 bases, with 7 bases separating them. The chain's CDR3 is CSAPGYTEAFF. The CDR3 DNA reads as TGCAGTGCTCCGGGTTACACTGAAGCTTTCTTT.